This passage covers 20 T cell receptor beta chains from one sample sequenced in a study of blood T cell repertoires in COVID-19. The repertoire was sequenced with immunoSEQ multiplex PCR; TCRdb's copy has only in-frame clones and lacks some. Here the sample spans 60,000 to 70,000 clones, about 74% being singletons. Material for sequencing was peripheral blood. These receptors all stem from a woman of 80 years or more with acute or convalescent COVID-19.

The chain employs TRBV4-3 and TRBJ1-5; D is uncertain. The germline gives CDR1 LGHNA, CDR2 YSLEER. The V end lost 0 bases, the J end lost 9 bases, and 12 bases lay between the germline ends. The CDR3 is 14 amino acids. CDR3: CASSQDTQRGPQHF. Written as DNA, the CDR3 is TGCGCCAGCAGCCAAGATACCCAGCGGGGGCCCCAGCATTTT.

In nucleotides, the CDR3 is TGTGCCAGTAGTAATACGGGAGTACCTGGCGAGCAGTACTTC. It translates to CASSNTGVPGEQYF. The V call is TRBV19, the J call TRBJ2-7; D possibly corresponds to TRBD2 (6 bases). CDR3 size: 14 residues. V shed 4 bases and J shed 6 bases, with 16 bases lying between them. Germline V gene data show CDR1 as LNHDA and CDR2 as SQIVND (reference sequence).

J is TRBJ1-5 and V is TRBV28; TRBD1 matches 10 bases. V was clipped by 1 base and J by 7 bases; unmatched bases: 7. The CDR3 is 16 amino acids. Germline CDR1 is MDHEN and CDR2 is SYDVKM. In DNA form, the CDR3 reads TGTGCCAGCAGTTTATCGGGACAGGGGTTGTACCAGCCCCAGCATTTT. This codes for CASSLSGQGLYQPQHF.

This clone was found a few times. V usage is TRBV5-6 and J usage is TRBJ1-1, with TRBD1 matching over 7 bases. Trimming removed 0 bases from V and 3 bases from J; junction bases left unmatched: 11. The CDR3 covers 17 residues. The germline V gene has CDR1 SGHDT and CDR2 YYEEEE. CDR3 bases: TGTGCCAGCAGCTTGGCCGGGACAGACTATTGGTACACTGAAGCTTTCTTT. This codes for CASSLAGTDYWYTEAFF.

This chain uses TRBV19 with TRBJ1-5; 8 bases are shared with TRBD1. The ends lost 7 bases at V and 2 bases at J; junction bases unmatched: 13. The CDR3 totals 17 residues. Germline V gene data show CDR1 as LNHDA and CDR2 as SQIVND (reference sequence). As DNA, the CDR3 is TGTGCCAGTACCAACCAACTCGGACAGGGCGGCAATCAGCCCCAGCATTTT. It is translated as CASTNQLGQGGNQPQHF.

This clone appeared a few times. The V and J genes are TRBV19 and TRBJ1-1; 7 nucleotides line up with TRBD1. V lost 3 bases to trimming and J lost 5 bases; unmatched junction nucleotides: 12. This CDR3 region has 16 residues. The germline CDR1 and CDR2 sequences are LNHDA and SQIVND (reference sequence). The CDR3 loop reads CASSINSGGGGTEAFF. As DNA, the CDR3 is TGTGCCAGTAGTATTAACTCGGGAGGGGGCGGAACTGAAGCTTTCTTT.

This chain links TRBV7-2 with TRBJ1-5; TRBD1 matches 8 bases. J was trimmed by 6 bases and V by 7 bases; bases with no gene match: 17. This CDR3 has 17 residues. The germline CDR1 and CDR2 sequences are SGHTA and FQGNSA. The CDR3 region is CASTPSIDRGNSQPQHF. The CDR3 DNA sequence: TGTGCCAGCACCCCATCGATCGACAGGGGTAACTCTCAGCCCCAGCATTTT.

The chain couples TRBV5-8 to TRBJ2-1; possibly TRBD2 for D (5 bases). Germline assignment: CDR1 SGHTS and CDR2 YDEGEE. The CDR3 spans 15 residues. Trimming took 3 bases from V and 5 from J, leaving 15 bases between them. The CDR3 loop reads CASSSFSDANNEQFF. The CDR3 bases are TGTGCCAGCAGCTCGTTTAGCGATGCCAACAATGAGCAGTTCTTC.

The rearrangement joins TRBV19 to TRBJ2-2; perhaps TRBD2 as D (6 bases). Germline-derived CDR1 and CDR2 are LNHDA and SQIVND (reference sequence). The CDR3 runs to 13 residues. Trimming stripped 7 bases from V and 5 bases from J, with 11 bases between. The CDR3 DNA sequence: TGTGCCAGTATTTCGGGACTTACCGGGGAGCTGTTTTTT. As protein: CASISGLTGELFF. The full variable domain, with the rest looked up from reference TRBV19 and TRBJ2-2, is DGGITQSPKYLFRKEGQNVTLSCEQNLNHDAMYWYRQDPGQGLRLIYYSQIVNDFQKGDIAEGYSVSREKKESFPLTVTSAQKNPTAFYLCASISGLTGELFFGEGSRLTVL.

The chain employs TRBV9 and TRBJ2-6; possible D gene TRBD1, 6 bases. The CDR3 is made up of 18 amino acids. V was cut by 4 bases and J by 3 bases, with 20 bases left in between. Germline CDR1 reads SGDLS; CDR2 reads YYNGEE. CDR3 loop: CASSSAGAGEFGANVLTF. CDR3 DNA sequence: TGTGCCAGCAGCTCAGCCGGGGCAGGGGAATTTGGGGCCAACGTCCTGACTTTC.

The genes are TRBV6-5 and TRBJ1-1; TRBD1 matches 7 bases. The CDR3 has 14 residues. Losses at the gene ends were 0 bases for V and 10 bases for J; bases not matched to a gene: 8. Germline CDR1 is MNHEY and CDR2 is SVGAGI. The CDR3 coding sequence is TGTGCCAGCAGTTACTCTGGACAGGTTCCTACAGCTTTCTTT. Protein: CASSYSGQVPTAFF.

This rearrangement joins TRBV12-3 or TRBV12-4 to TRBJ2-7; tentative D call: TRBD2 (6 bases). Trimming took 6 bases from V and 2 from J, leaving 11 bases between them. The CDR3 has 13 residues. The CDR3 reads CASRSRGTYEQYF. Here the CDR3 DNA reads TGTGCCAGCAGATCCCGGGGGACCTACGAGCAGTACTTC.

The chain links TRBV28 to TRBJ2-7; 7 positions agree with TRBD1. Trimming cost V 3 bases and J 1 base; bases outside gene matches: 9. CDR3 length equals 16 residues. Germline V CDR1 and CDR2: MDHEN, SYDVKM. CDR3 loop: CASSFHPRGTSYEQYF. The CDR3 nucleotides read TGTGCCAGCAGTTTCCATCCCAGGGGGACATCCTACGAGCAGTACTTC.

The chain combines TRBV6-6 with TRBJ2-7; 8 nucleotides match TRBD2. The germline V gene encodes CDR1 MNHNY and CDR2 SVGAGI (reference sequence). This CDR3 is built from 15 residues. Germline trimming cut 6 bases from V and 4 bases from J; bases unmatched to any gene: 11. CDR3 sequence: CASRPQSGRSYEQYF. CDR3 nucleotide sequence: TGTGCCAGCAGACCCCAGAGCGGGAGAAGTTACGAGCAGTACTTC.

This clone was detected only a few times. The CDR3 loop reads CASSRDSGNTIYF. DNA of the CDR3: TGTGCCAGCAGCCGGGACAGTGGAAACACCATATATTTT. This rearrangement joins TRBV7-9 to TRBJ1-3, with 7 bases aligning to TRBD1. Germline V gene lookup returns CDR1 SEHNR and CDR2 FQNEAQ (reference sequence). The CDR3 has 13 residues. The V segment lost 5 bases and the J segment 3 bases; nucleotides outside the gene matches: 1.

The chain combines TRBV14 with TRBJ2-1; 14 bases line up with TRBD2. The CDR3 consists of 19 residues. Trimming took 2 bases from V and 9 from J; bases not matched to a gene: 15. Germline V lookup: CDR1 SGHDN, CDR2 FVKESK. The CDR3: CASSQTFSGTSGSKGEQFF. CDR3 coding DNA: TGTGCCAGCAGCCAAACTTTTTCCGGGACTAGCGGGAGTAAGGGTGAGCAGTTCTTC.

The genes are TRBV10-1 and TRBJ2-3, with TRBD2 matching over 7 bases. Germline V gives CDR1 WNHNN, CDR2 SYGVQD (reference sequence). There are 15 residues in the CDR3. The trim removed 2 bases at V and 3 bases at J, leaving 5 bases unmatched. CDR3 in amino acids: CASSETLAVTDTQYF. CDR3 bases: TGCGCCAGCAGTGAGACGCTAGCGGTAACAGATACGCAGTATTTT.

The chain is built from TRBV18 and TRBJ2-2, with D hard to call. The CDR3 sequence is 13 residues long. Germline CDR1 is KGHSH and CDR2 is LQKENI. Trimming took off 3 bases at V and 1 base at J, with 3 bases between the two ends. Here the CDR3 reads CASSPLNTGELFF. The CDR3 nucleotides are TGTGCCAGCTCACCCCTGAACACCGGGGAGCTGTTTTTT.

This CDR3 reads CASSIGPILGARSYNEQFF. The CDR3 DNA sequence: TGTGCCAGTAGTATTGGCCCTATCCTTGGAGCCCGCTCCTACAATGAGCAGTTCTTC. The gene calls are TRBV19 and TRBJ2-1; D uncertain. Germline CDR1 reads LNHDA; CDR2 reads SQIVND (reference sequence). This CDR3 has 19 amino acids. The V and J ends lost 3 bases and 0 bases respectively, with 21 bases between them.

The CDR3 is CASSLALGGAYQETQYF. In DNA form, the CDR3 reads TGTGCCAGCAGCTTAGCGCTGGGAGGGGCGTACCAAGAGACCCAGTACTTC. The chain joins TRBV7-9 to TRBJ2-5; TRBD2 matches 7 bases. The CDR3 sequence is 17 residues long. With 0 bases clipped from V and 0 bases from J, the junction kept 7 bases outside the gene matches. CDR1 SEHNR and CDR2 FQNEAQ come from the germline V gene (reference sequence).